These 4 T cell receptor beta chains were sequenced from one sample in a study of Ad26.COV2.S vaccination and SARS-CoV-2 variants (dated by TCRdb to about 2021). To prepare the library, the immunoSEQ multiplex PCR assay was applied. TCRdb took this table from immuneACCESS and kept in-frame rearrangements with V and J called. Such tables lack part of the clones; where checked against another copy, unresolved V genes explain under half of the gap, and the rest is unexplained. In all, the sample holds over 200,000 clones, and 85% to 90% of those were seen once. 9.5% to 12% of the sample rests with the top ten. The treatment or condition label, as the study defines it: about 20 received Ad26.COV2.S at low or high dose, single or two shots; several received placebo; per-sample allocation not given. For vaccine and placebo recipients, repertoires were sequenced using samples collected on day 63 after the first injection.

The sample consisted of peripheral blood, taken in a trial of Ad26.COV2.S vaccine versus placebo. These receptor sequences come from a person aged 18-65 years who received the Ad26.COV2.S COVID-19 vaccine or a placebo.

In its sample, this clone was seen a few times. The rearrangement joins TRBV6-1 to TRBJ2-7; TRBD1 might be the D (6 bases). This CDR3 spans 14 amino acids. Trimming removed 3 bases from V and 2 bases from J, with 11 bases in between. The germline CDR1 and CDR2 sequences are MNHNS and SASEGT. Here the CDR3 DNA reads TGTGCCAGCAGTGATACAGGGCAGGCCTACGAGCAGTACTTC. Its translation is CASSDTGQAYEQYF.

The rearrangement links TRBV5-1 to TRBJ2-7; D possibly matches TRBD1 or TRBD2 (5 bases each). This CDR3 comprises 15 residues. Germline CDR1 and CDR2: SGHRS and YFSETQ. V was shortened by 4 bases and J by 6 bases, with 20 bases between the two germline ends. CDR3 in amino acids: CASSLSGTAFSEQYF. The CDR3 nucleotides are TGCGCCAGCAGCCTTTCGGGGACCGCCTTCAGCGAGCAGTACTTC.

V is TRBV6-5 and J is TRBJ1-2, with unresolved D. This CDR3 is 14 amino acids long. Germline V gene sequence: CDR1 MNHEY, CDR2 SVGAGI. V was clipped by 6 bases and J by 5 bases, with 16 bases between them. The CDR3 sequence: CASRLSGEGYGYTF. As DNA, the CDR3 is TGTGCCAGCAGGCTGAGCGGCGAGGGATATGGCTACACCTTC.

This sequence joins TRBV19 and TRBJ2-7; D is possibly TRBD1 or TRBD2 (5 bases each). Germline V gene data show CDR1 as LNHDA and CDR2 as SQIVND (reference sequence). V shed 5 bases and J shed 8 bases, with 13 bases lying between them. This CDR3 has 12 residues. This CDR3 is CASSSRPGQQYF. The CDR3 DNA reads as TGTGCCAGTAGTTCGCGCCCGGGACAGCAGTACTTC.